The clone carrying this T cell receptor (beta chain) was detected a few times. Its target is not known. TCRdb used MiXCR to reprocess the 5' RACE reads, holding one entry per CDR3 protein. The table lists under 550,000 distinct CDR3 sequences, less than 25% of them singletons. This sample was taken from a study of T cells after yellow fever vaccination. Study summary: Where fractions had low cell numbers, libraries were prepared from them with the SMART-Seq v4 Ultra Low Input RNA kit. Study-level points and caveats: Abundant bulk-population clonotypes could contaminate the FACS-sorted repertoires. It was a weaker secondary response, yet one that peaked faster, at day 5 versus 15.

With 5 bases clipped from V and 7 bases from J, the junction kept 10 bases outside the gene matches. This CDR3 has 15 amino acids. Germline values: CDR1 DFQATT, CDR2 SNEGSKA (reference sequence). The sequence was collected from a man younger than 30 who received the YFV17D yellow fever vaccine. The source material was PBMCs, sampled about 21 days after the first yellow fever vaccination. The chain links TRBV20-1 to TRBJ2-1, with 11 bases that match TRBD2. The CDR3 is CSAPIISGGANEQFF. The CDR3 DNA sequence: TGCAGTGCTCCCATAATTAGCGGGGGGGCAAATGAGCAGTTCTTC.